This T cell receptor (beta chain) was sequenced for a study of shared clonotypes between healthy human individuals. General study findings and limits: Generally, estimated richness proved larger in naive subsets than it did in memory subsets. Only blood was sampled, and tissue TCR repertoires likely differ from blood ones.

The assay used deep level. Measured with immunoSEQ multiplex PCR; TCRdb has only the in-frame clones, and not every one. The sample carries more than 550,000 clones, just under 75% recorded once. The germline V gene encodes CDR1 LGHNA and CDR2 YNFKEQ. Between the trimmed V and J ends, which lost 5 bases and 7 bases, there was a span of 9 bases. This CDR3 spans 11 amino acids. About this clone itself: Its antigen remains unidentified.

The chain carries TRBV4-2 and TRBJ2-7; the D is unclear. Sequencing was done on a sample of memory CD4+ T cells sorted from blood. Subset reported: CD45RA-negative fraction. This clonotype was sampled from a woman younger than 45 in good health. The DNA for the CDR3 is TGTGCCAGCAGCTTGTCGTCAGAGCAGTACTTC. Encoded protein: CASSLSSEQYF.